Shown below are 19 T cell receptor beta chains from a single sample sequenced in a study of spatial heterogeneity in lung cancer. One entry per CDR3 protein, called by TCRdb with MiXCR from the 5' RACE reads. Seen here are about 82,000 distinct CDR3 sequences, 10% to 15% observed once, and the top ten hold 4.5% to 5.5%. Described time point: sample taken at primary tumor resection. Tumor, nontumor lung or frozen PBMC supplied whole RNA that was sequenced unsorted. The sample in question was PBMCs, obtained at surgery. These receptors were taken from a male donor with early-stage non-small cell lung cancer.

Only a few counts were recorded for this clonotype. This sequence joins TRBV12-3 or TRBV12-4 and TRBJ2-1; the D is unclear. Deletions cut 0 bases from V and 4 bases from J, with 10 bases between. This CDR3 region has 15 residues. The CDR3 is CASSLAPLTYNEQFF. CDR3 sequence (DNA): TGTGCCAGCAGTTTAGCGCCACTGACTTACAATGAGCAGTTCTTC.

This clonotype was seen more than once but under ten times. Germline and junction disagree at one end, which may indicate a read error. V gene TRBV2 combines with J gene TRBJ2-1; D possibly uses TRBD1 or TRBD2 (5 bases each). This CDR3 is 14 amino acids long. The V gene's germline CDR1 is SNHLY and CDR2 FYNNEI. CDR3 protein: CASSEQMPGSRGTF. In nucleotides, the CDR3 is TGTGCCAGCAGTGAACAGATGCCGGGATCTCGGGGCACCTTC.

This clonotype was seen a few times. The V and J genes are TRBV12-3 or TRBV12-4 and TRBJ2-5; D is undetermined. CDR3 length equals 12 residues. With 2 bases removed from V and 5 bases from J, the gap between germline ends came to 6 bases. Here the CDR3 reads CASSLTGETQYF. CDR3 DNA: TGTGCCAGCAGTTTAACCGGGGAGACCCAGTACTTC.

This clonotype appeared a few times. The chain couples TRBV29-1 to TRBJ2-7; D remains ambiguous. CDR1 SQVTM and CDR2 ANQGSEA come from the germline V gene. V was trimmed by 0 bases and J by 4 bases, leaving 7 bases between them. The CDR3 contains 12 residues. CDR3 residues: CSVEEPRYEQYF. For the CDR3, the DNA is TGCAGCGTTGAAGAACCCCGATACGAGCAGTACTTC.

This chain links TRBV30 with TRBJ2-7; D unresolved. V shed 0 bases and J shed 7 bases, with 10 bases lying between them. Germline CDR1 is GTSNPN and CDR2 is SVGIG (reference sequence). This CDR3 has 12 amino acids. CDR3 nucleotides: TGTGCCTGGAGTGTAAGAACTGGTGAGCAGTACTTC. Translating it yields CAWSVRTGEQYF. Variable domain in full (rest from reference TRBV30 and TRBJ2-7): SQTIHQWPATLVQPVGSPLSLECTVEGTSNPNLYWYRQAAGRGLQLLFYSVGIGQISSEVPQNLSASRPQDRQFILSSKKLLLSDSGFYLCAWSVRTGEQYFGPGTRLTVT.

This clonotype turned up a few times. The J gene is TRBJ1-5, the V gene TRBV5-1, with 8 bases fitting TRBD1. The CDR3 is 15 residues long. V lost 0 bases, J lost 3 bases, and 2 bases stayed unmatched. CDR1 and CDR2 (germline): SGHRS, YFSETQ. CDR3 sequence: CASSLAGQDNQPQHF. CDR3 coding DNA: TGCGCCAGCAGCTTGGCGGGACAGGACAATCAGCCCCAGCATTTT. Together with reference TRBV5-1 and TRBJ1-5, the CDR3 gives the full variable domain: KAGVTQTPRYLIKTRGQQVTLSCSPISGHRSVSWYQQTPGQGLQFLFEYFSETQRNKGNFPGRFSGRQFSNSRSEMNVSTLELGDSALYLCASSLAGQDNQPQHFGDGTRLSIL.

The chain recombines TRBV11-2 with TRBJ1-5, with 12 bases identical to TRBD1. Losses at the gene ends were 0 bases for V and 7 bases for J; bases not matched to a gene: 4. There are 16 residues in the CDR3. The germline gives CDR1 SGHAT, CDR2 FQNNGV. CDR3 region: CASSLEGTGGRQPQHF. CDR3 sequence (DNA): TGTGCCAGCAGCTTAGAAGGGACAGGGGGCCGGCAGCCCCAGCATTTT.

This clonotype has just a few counts. The chain combines TRBV20-1 with TRBJ1-1, with no clear D. This CDR3 region has 14 residues. V was cut by 5 bases and J by 10 bases, with 23 bases left in between. CDR1 DFQATT and CDR2 SNEGSKA come from the germline V gene (reference sequence). CDR3 protein: CSARIVDPPLGAFF. CDR3 in DNA: TGCAGTGCTCGGATAGTTGACCCGCCTTTGGGAGCTTTCTTT.

This clonotype was counted many times. The CDR3 loop reads CASSQGQPQQFF. Here the CDR3 DNA reads TGTGCCAGCAGCCAAGGTCAGCCTCAGCAGTTCTTC. V and J are TRBV3-1 and TRBJ2-1; unclear D gene. CDR3 length: 12 amino acids. CDR1 is LGHDT and CDR2 is YNNKEL in the germline V gene (reference sequence). With 1 base removed from V and 11 bases from J, the gap between germline ends came to 9 bases.

The V and J genes are TRBV29-1 and TRBJ2-7, with 11 bases matching TRBD2. In germline, CDR1 is SQVTM, CDR2 ANQGSEA. J gave up 1 base and V 6 bases, and 2 bases lay outside the gene matches. The CDR3 has 13 amino acids. CDR3 protein: CSVGTSGSYEQYF. Written as DNA, the CDR3 is TGCAGCGTAGGGACTAGCGGATCCTACGAGCAGTACTTC.

This clonotype was detected many times. The J gene is TRBJ1-3, the V gene TRBV12-3 or TRBV12-4, with TRBD1 as a possible D gene (6 bases). V lost 6 bases to trimming and J lost 2 bases, with 17 bases between them. The CDR3 covers 16 residues. The CDR3 protein is CASSSTGLTAGNTIYF. The CDR3 DNA follows: TGTGCCAGCAGCTCTACAGGGTTAACGGCTGGAAACACCATATATTTT.

This clonotype was counted a few times. V and J are TRBV12-3 or TRBV12-4 and TRBJ2-4, with no clear D. The germline V and J ends were trimmed by 10 bases and 0 bases, with 13 bases remaining between them. The CDR3 consists of 14 residues. The CDR3 spells CATARSVAKNIQYF. The CDR3 DNA sequence: TGTGCCACCGCGCGTTCTGTAGCCAAAAACATTCAGTACTTC.

This clonotype was observed a few times. The chain combines TRBV10-3 with TRBJ1-4; possibly TRBD1 for D (5 bases). The V gene lost 4 bases and the J gene lost 3 bases, with 21 bases spanning the gap. The CDR3 extends over 18 amino acids. CDR1 and CDR2 (germline): ENHRY, SYGVKD. CDR3 sequence: CAISASDGRAGSNEKLFF. The DNA for the CDR3 is TGTGCCATCAGTGCCTCGGACGGTCGGGCAGGGTCTAATGAAAAACTGTTTTTT.

The rearrangement uses TRBV12-3 or TRBV12-4 and TRBJ2-1, with D perhaps matching TRBD1 or TRBD2 (5 bases each). The CDR3 is 15 residues long. Trimming pared 7 bases from V and 3 bases from J, leaving 16 bases between. The CDR3 spells CASILGAEIYNEQFF. The CDR3 coding sequence is TGTGCCAGCATCCTCGGGGCAGAAATCTACAATGAGCAGTTCTTC.

This clonotype was found a few times. The V gene is TRBV30, the J gene TRBJ1-5; no definite D call. The CDR3 spans 14 residues. CDR1 is GTSNPN, CDR2 SVGIG, per germline (reference sequence). V dropped 4 bases and J dropped 7 bases, with 17 bases sitting between them. In DNA, the CDR3 is TGTGCCTGGAACCATATGGAGAAACGGCAGCCCCAGCATTTT. Protein: CAWNHMEKRQPQHF. The full variable domain, rest sourced from reference TRBV30 and TRBJ1-5, is SQTIHQWPATLVQPVGSPLSLECTVEGTSNPNLYWYRQAAGRGLQLLFYSVGIGQISSEVPQNLSASRPQDRQFILSSKKLLLSDSGFYLCAWNHMEKRQPQHFGDGTRLSIL.

The V gene is TRBV12-3 or TRBV12-4, the J gene TRBJ2-3; no firm D call. The CDR3 length is 13 residues. Trimming left V 3 bases short and J 1 base short, with 5 bases between. CDR3 sequence reads: CASSFSGTDTQYF. The CDR3 nucleotides are TGTGCCAGCAGTTTTTCCGGCACAGATACGCAGTATTTT.

The CDR3 DNA reads as TGTGCCAGCAGCTTACGACGGGGGGACGGGGAGCTGTTTTTT. This translates into CASSLRRGDGELFF. J is TRBJ2-2 and V is TRBV7-2; TRBD2 aligns across 7 bases. CDR1 SGHTA and CDR2 FQGNSA come from the germline V gene. J gave up 7 bases and V 2 bases, and 4 bases lay outside the gene matches. This CDR3 is 14 amino acids long.

The sample holds a few counts of this clonotype. V gene TRBV19 combines with J gene TRBJ1-1; 7 bases match TRBD1. The CDR3 sequence is 12 residues long. In germline, CDR1 is LNHDA, CDR2 SQIVND (reference sequence). The J segment lost 10 bases and the V segment lost 3 bases, leaving 5 bases of the junction unmatched. CDR3 DNA: TGTGCCAGTAGTATTGACAGGGTCCTAGCTTTCTTT. Protein: CASSIDRVLAFF.

This clonotype has a handful of counts. This rearrangement joins TRBV6-5 to TRBJ2-5, with D tentatively TRBD1 (5 bases). CDR3 length: 14 residues. Germline-derived CDR1 and CDR2 are MNHEY and SVGAGI. V lost 0 bases to trimming and J lost 1 base, with 6 bases between them. Here the CDR3 DNA reads TGTGCCAGCAGTTACTCAGGGGTCCAAGAGACCCAGTACTTC. This codes for CASSYSGVQETQYF.